This T cell receptor beta chain was observed in a study of shared clonotypes between healthy human individuals. Study results and limitations: Few donors restricted represented genetic and exposure-history diversity.

Donors, without exception, were Caucasian adults residing in Nashville, Tennessee. Source study methods: Junction-only immunoSEQ sequences carried no quality scores, so filtering differed. The repertoire was sequenced with immunoSEQ multiplex PCR; TCRdb's copy has only in-frame clones and lacks some. V and J calls and clone size are given by that table; D and trimming were obtained from the DNA. The table lists about 1.1 million clones, around 82% of them singletons, with under 0.8% in the top ten. This clone was seen just once. What it binds is unknown. There are 17 residues in the CDR3. Trimming removed 4 bases at V and 2 bases at J, with 22 bases between. Germline CDR1 and CDR2: SGHNT and YYREEE (reference sequence).

This rearrangement joins TRBV5-4 to TRBJ2-7; a possible D gene is TRBD1 (6 bases). The sample taken for sequencing was memory CD4+ T cells from PBMCs. Specified subset: CD45RA-negative fraction. The receptor was isolated from a young man in good health. Some clones in this sample may be carry-over from other donors' samples. CDR3 protein: CASSITVQGFGTYEQYF. CDR3 nucleotides: TGTGCCAGCAGCATTACAGTACAGGGTTTTGGGACCTACGAGCAGTACTTC.